Listed below are T cell receptor beta chains from one sample, sequenced in a study of cytomegalovirus exposure and HLA in healthy donors. Repertoires were generated with immunoSEQ multiplex PCR, while TCRdb's copy carries only in-frame clones and drops some. The repertoire table contains tens of thousands of clones. The sequenced sample was PBMCs. All receptors come from a male donor in good health and CMV-seronegative. Both conserved end residues are part of each CDR3. Fields, in order: D gene, V gene, J gene, CDR3 DNA, CDR3 protein. A D gene is named only where the DNA matches it firmly.

D: -
V: TRBV5-1
J: TRBJ2-5
DNA: TGCGCCAGCTACGGGGAAGAGACCCAGTACTTC
CDR3: CASYGEETQYF

D: -
V: TRBV30
J: TRBJ1-2
DNA: TGTGCCTGGAGTTCTAGTGTCGGGTATGGCTACACCTTC
CDR3: CAWSSSVGYGYTF

D: TRBD2
V: TRBV13
J: TRBJ2-5
DNA: TGTGCCAGCAGCTCCACTATAGCGGGGGGGACTCGGTACTTC
CDR3: CASSSTIAGGTRYF

D: TRBD1
V: TRBV10-3
J: TRBJ1-2
DNA: TGTGCCATCAGTCCGACAGGGGATGGCTACACCTTC
CDR3: CAISPTGDGYTF

D: TRBD1
V: TRBV5-1
J: TRBJ2-7
DNA: TGCGCCAGCAGCGGCCTGACAGGGCCCTACGAGCAGTACTTC
CDR3: CASSGLTGPYEQYF

D: -
V: TRBV27
J: TRBJ1-1
DNA: TGTGCCAGCAGTGTACAGGGCCTACTGAACACTGAAGCTTTCTTT
CDR3: CASSVQGLLNTEAFF

D: -
V: TRBV18
J: TRBJ2-7
DNA: TGTGCCAGCTCACTCCGGGATAACTCCTACGAGCAGTACTTC
CDR3: CASSLRDNSYEQYF

D: TRBD2
V: TRBV4-1
J: TRBJ2-1
DNA: TGCGCCAGCAGCCAACTAGCGGGGGAATACAATGAGCAGTTCTTC
CDR3: CASSQLAGEYNEQFF

D: -
V: TRBV6-5
J: TRBJ2-2
DNA: TGTGCCAGCAGTTACCCCAGCGGGCGAAACACCGGGGAGCTGTTTTTT
CDR3: CASSYPSGRNTGELFF

D: TRBD1
V: TRBV2
J: TRBJ2-1
DNA: TGTGCCAGCAGTAAAACTGGACAGGGGGTCAATGAGCAGTTCTTC
CDR3: CASSKTGQGVNEQFF

D: TRBD1
V: TRBV7-9
J: TRBJ2-7
DNA: TGTGCCAGCAGCTTAAGACCGGGACAGGGGGCCGAGCAGTACTTC
CDR3: CASSLRPGQGAEQYF

D: TRBD1
V: TRBV29-1
J: TRBJ1-2
DNA: TGCAGCGTTGAACGGACAGGGGTCCACGGCTACACCTTC
CDR3: CSVERTGVHGYTF

D: TRBD1
V: TRBV4-1
J: TRBJ1-5
DNA: TGCGCCAGCAGCCACGGGACAGGTAATCAGCCCCAGCATTTT
CDR3: CASSHGTGNQPQHF

D: -
V: TRBV5-8
J: TRBJ1-3
DNA: TGTGCCAGCAGCCCCGGGGGTACTGGAAACACCATATATTTT
CDR3: CASSPGGTGNTIYF

D: -
V: TRBV9
J: TRBJ1-5
DNA: TGTGCCAGCAGCGTCGGGTTGGGGGGGCAGCCCCAGCATTTT
CDR3: CASSVGLGGQPQHF

D: TRBD1
V: TRBV29-1
J: TRBJ2-3
DNA: TGCAGCGTTGAAGTCCCAGGGGGCCCAGATACGCAGTATTTT
CDR3: CSVEVPGGPDTQYF

D: TRBD1
V: TRBV18
J: TRBJ1-1
DNA: TGTGCCAGCTCACAAACCGGGACAGGGGGCGCAGGGACTGAAGCTTTCTTT
CDR3: CASSQTGTGGAGTEAFF

D: -
V: TRBV15
J: TRBJ2-7
DNA: TGTGCCACCAGCAGAGAGGCCGGGTTTTCCTACGAGCAGTACTTC
CDR3: CATSREAGFSYEQYF

D: -
V: TRBV30
J: TRBJ1-5
DNA: TGTGCCTGGACGCGGGGCGCATATAGCAATCAGCCCCAGCATTTT
CDR3: CAWTRGAYSNQPQHF

D: -
V: TRBV27
J: TRBJ1-1
DNA: TGTGCCAGCAGCCCTACAGGCCTGAACACTGAAGCTTTCTTT
CDR3: CASSPTGLNTEAFF